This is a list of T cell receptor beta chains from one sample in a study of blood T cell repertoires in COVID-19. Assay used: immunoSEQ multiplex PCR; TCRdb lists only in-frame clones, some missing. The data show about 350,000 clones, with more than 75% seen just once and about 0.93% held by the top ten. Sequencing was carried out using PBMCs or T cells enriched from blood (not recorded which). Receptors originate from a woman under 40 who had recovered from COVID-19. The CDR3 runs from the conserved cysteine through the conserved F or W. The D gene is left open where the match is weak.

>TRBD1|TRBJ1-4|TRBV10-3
CAISLTGANEKLFF
TGTGCCATCAGTTTGACAGGGGCTAATGAAAAACTGTTTTTT
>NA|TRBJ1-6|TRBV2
CASNTGSSPLHF
TGTGCCAGCAATACAGGGAGTTCACCCCTCCACTTT
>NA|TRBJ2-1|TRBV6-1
CASSEHLDSQAFF
TGTGCCAGCAGTGAGCACCTCGATTCTCAGGCGTTCTTC
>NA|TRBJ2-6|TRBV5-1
CASSLEWAGANVLTF
TGCGCCAGCAGCTTGGAGTGGGCCGGGGCCAACGTCCTGACTTTC
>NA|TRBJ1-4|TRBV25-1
CASSEKRGSHVREKLFF
TGTGCCAGCAGTGAAAAGAGAGGGAGCCACGTAAGGGAAAAACTGTTTTTT
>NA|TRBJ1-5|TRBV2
CASSARGNSNQPQHF
TGTGCCAGCAGTGCGCGGGGGAATAGCAATCAGCCCCAGCATTTT
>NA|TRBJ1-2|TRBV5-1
CASSKWTSSDGYTF
TGCGCCAGCAGCAAGTGGACTTCAAGCGATGGCTACACCTTC
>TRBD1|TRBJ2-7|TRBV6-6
CASSSTGQGQQYF
TGTGCCAGCAGTTCTACCGGACAGGGCCAGCAGTACTTC
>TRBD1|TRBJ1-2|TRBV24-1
CATSTGINGYTF
TGTGCCACTTCGACAGGGATCAATGGCTACACCTTC
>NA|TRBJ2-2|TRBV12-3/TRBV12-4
CASSLLAPGELFF
TGTGCCAGCAGTTTATTGGCTCCCGGGGAGCTGTTTTTT
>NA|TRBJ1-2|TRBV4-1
CASSQEATGNYGYTF
TGCGCCAGCAGCCAAGAGGCGACAGGAAACTATGGCTACACCTTC
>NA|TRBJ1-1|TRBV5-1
CASSLEGTLNTEAFF
TGCGCCAGCAGCTTGGAGGGGACATTGAACACTGAAGCTTTCTTT
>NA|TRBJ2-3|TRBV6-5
CASSYGEGDTQYF
TGTGCCAGCAGTTACGGAGAGGGAGATACGCAGTATTTT
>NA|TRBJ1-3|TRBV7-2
CASSPRRAAMGISGNTIYF
TGTGCCAGCAGCCCCAGGAGGGCAGCCATGGGGATCTCTGGAAACACCATATATTTT
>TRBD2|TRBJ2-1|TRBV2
CASSEALAGGPRFF
TGTGCCAGCAGTGAAGCCCTAGCGGGGGGGCCTCGGTTCTTC